This T cell receptor beta chain was sequenced for a study of blood T cell repertoires in COVID-19. V dropped 3 bases and J dropped 6 bases, with 6 bases sitting between them. The germline CDR1 and CDR2 sequences are MRHNA and SNTAGT. The CDR3 length is 12 residues. The assay was immunoSEQ multiplex PCR, and TCRdb's table has in-frame clones only and misses some. This table holds around 300,000 clones, nearly 90% found once. The TCR was taken from a man aged 18 to 29 with active or convalescent COVID-19. The chain joins TRBV6-4 to TRBJ2-1; no clear D gene. The sample consisted of peripheral blood. The CDR3 DNA reads as TGTGCCAGCAGTGAGAACGGCAATGAGCAGTTCTTC. Its translation is CASSENGNEQFF.